This TCR beta chain derives from a study of blood T cell repertoires in COVID-19 (TCRdb year 2020). Regarding the study in general: The collaborator samples originated in the United States, Italy and Spain and spanned the acute and convalescent phases of COVID-19. The prospective study material was composed of cDNA or gDNA derived from T cells, B-cell-depleted T cells, or PBMCs. The dataset comprised deeply sampled blood TCRbeta repertoires from subjects exposed to, actively infected with, or recovered from COVID-19. A freely available public database, intended as a resource for researchers studying the immune response to SARS-CoV-2, is where the repertoires were released. Samples were obtained from the ongoing ImmuneRACE study (first 160 participants) and from over a thousand subjects provided by 6 global collaborators. The sample metadata nearly always contained a de-identified subject ID, COVID-19 status, age in years and sex. Where available, HLA class I and class II types were taken from metadata supplied by the sample provider and were not determined by assay-based typing. What the work shows at the level of the full study, not this receptor alone: Clinical and demographic metadata were provided uncurated, with the amount varying by source and participant.

TCRbeta CDR3 regions were amplified from genomic DNA using the immunoSEQ Assay, a bias-controlled multiplex PCR. The published analysis was carried out like this. Nucleated cell counts per sample were estimated from amplification of reference gene primers within the assay. To quantify the absolute abundance of each unique TCRbeta CDR3 rearrangement, sequence reads were collapsed and filtered. Productive Simpson clonality was computed per sample as the square root of Simpson's diversity index over productive rearrangements. TCRdb limited this immuneACCESS table to in-frame rearrangements with V and J called. A share of clones is missing; checked studies link under half to unresolved V genes, and the rest is unexplained. V, J and clone size reflect that table, while D and trimming were determined from the DNA. Recorded for this sample are under 200,000 clones; 70% to 90% of them occurred a single time. The top ten clonotypes cover approximately 5% of the sample.

Whole blood was collected in K2EDTA tubes by collaborating institutions according to the institutions' own protocols. Collaborator samples were shipped for TCRbeta analysis as frozen whole blood, isolated PBMCs, or DNA extracted from either sample type. CDR3 length: 12 amino acids, cysteine to phenylalanine. Only CDR3 DNA is held: 36 bases, read in frame from base 1. According to the germline V gene (reference sequence), CDR1 reads SGHNT and CDR2 reads YYREEE. Between the V and J ends, shortened by 0 bases and 6 bases respectively, the junction contains 6 bases. As concerns this clone: It has no known antigen specificity. No base quality values were provided; no much bigger clone lies one nucleotide off.

The chain is assembled from TRBV5-4 and TRBJ1-1; no confident D gene assignment can be made. The receptor was derived from a woman older than 75 with acute or convalescent COVID-19. Sequences were obtained from peripheral blood. The DNA sequence follows: TGTGCCAGCAGCTTGGGTCGGGCTGAAGCTTTCTTT. This sequence encodes CASSLGRAEAFF.